The 31 T cell receptor beta chains presented below share a single source sample, sequenced in a study of T cell responses to AZD1222 COVID-19 vaccine (dated by TCRdb to about 2021). Per the publication, the time point label means: baseline before first vaccination. Library generation was performed with the immunoSEQ multiplex PCR assay. The table was pulled from immuneACCESS by TCRdb, which kept in-frame rearrangements only. Such tables lose some clones; where checked, under half of the loss comes from unresolved V genes, and the rest has no known cause. Counted in this sample were 70,000 to 90,000 clones; about 89% of them appeared once. In total, the top ten clones hold around 2% of the sample. This specimen consisted of peripheral blood, obtained on day 0 of AZD1222 vaccination. These TCRs come from an adult in good health.

This chain joins TRBV30 and TRBJ2-7; D is undetermined. The V end was cut by 8 bases, the J end by 6 bases, with 17 bases between. CDR3 length equals 12 residues. Looked up from germline, CDR1 is GTSNPN and CDR2 is SVGIG (reference sequence). As DNA, the CDR3 is TGTGCCGGTCAGCAGGATTTGACCGAGCAGTACTTC. As protein: CAGQQDLTEQYF.

The chain employs TRBV3-1 (or the pseudogene TRBV3-2) and TRBJ1-2, with no clear D. V was shortened by 1 base and J by 5 bases, with 20 bases between the two germline ends. This CDR3 spans 17 amino acids. CDR1 and CDR2 from the germline V gene are LGHDT and YNNKEL (reference sequence). The CDR3 protein is CASSQGAGRTRKYGYTF. The CDR3 DNA reads as TGTGCCAGCAGCCAAGGGGCGGGCAGGACGAGAAAATATGGCTACACCTTC.

J is TRBJ2-1 and V is TRBV19; TRBD2 matches at 8 bases. This CDR3 has 18 amino acids. Germline lookup yields CDR1 LNHDA and CDR2 SQIVND (reference sequence). After removal of 5 bases from V and 9 bases from J, the junction contained 21 bases not matched to a gene. In DNA form, the CDR3 reads TGTGCCAGTAGTTCCGACGACCGACTAGCGAGCTTGGGAGGTGAGCAGTTCTTC. Translation: CASSSDDRLASLGGEQFF.

V and J are TRBV30 and TRBJ2-7; 10 bases fit TRBD2. Germline trimming cut 3 bases from V and 3 bases from J; bases unmatched to any gene: 14. The V gene's germline CDR1 is GTSNPN and CDR2 SVGIG (reference sequence). The CDR3 spans 17 residues. The CDR3 sequence is CAWSVGLSSGGHYEQYF. Here the CDR3 DNA reads TGTGCCTGGAGCGTAGGCCTAAGTAGCGGGGGGCACTACGAGCAGTACTTC.

The chain couples TRBV29-1 to TRBJ2-5, with TRBD2 matching over 8 bases. The V and J ends lost 3 bases and 5 bases, in that order; junction bases with no gene match: 5. From germline, CDR1 is SQVTM and CDR2 ANQGSEA. The CDR3 totals 13 residues. The CDR3 here is CSVERTSKETQYF. Written as DNA, the CDR3 is TGCAGCGTTGAGCGGACTAGCAAGGAGACCCAGTACTTC.

This rearrangement joins TRBV5-1 to TRBJ1-2; 8 bases align to TRBD1. The CDR3 length is 13 residues. Per germline, CDR1 SGHRS and CDR2 YFSETQ. V dropped 4 bases and J dropped 10; count of bases not matched to a gene: 9. CDR3 coding DNA: TGCGCCAGCAGCGAAGAGGACAGGGATCCCTACACCTTC. Amino acids: CASSEEDRDPYTF.

V and J are TRBV2 and TRBJ1-5; D gene ambiguous. The germline V gene has CDR1 SNHLY and CDR2 FYNNEI. V was pared by 1 base and J by 6 bases, with 13 bases between. This CDR3 region has 15 residues. The DNA of the CDR3 is TGTGCCAGCAGTGAAGTTTCAGTGGCGAGTCAGCCCCAGCATTTT. Protein: CASSEVSVASQPQHF.

The chain is built from TRBV29-1 and TRBJ2-1; 8 nucleotides line up with TRBD2. The V gene's germline CDR1 is SQVTM and CDR2 ANQGSEA. This CDR3 contains 16 residues. Germline trimming cut 7 bases from V and 1 base from J; bases unmatched to any gene: 12. As DNA, the CDR3 is TGCAGCGCCGGACCGCTAGCGGGTCATTCCTACAATGAGCAGTTCTTC. This gives the protein CSAGPLAGHSYNEQFF.

The V and J genes are TRBV10-3 and TRBJ1-5; the D is unclear. Per germline, CDR1 ENHRY and CDR2 SYGVKD. This CDR3 is 13 amino acids long. V lost 0 bases, J lost 7 bases, and 7 bases lay in between. This CDR3 reads CAISESWQQPQHF. The CDR3 region has the DNA TGTGCCATCAGTGAGTCGTGGCAGCAGCCCCAGCATTTT.

The CDR3 spells CASGLAPNTGELFF. DNA of the CDR3: TGTGCTAGTGGTTTGGCCCCGAACACCGGGGAGCTGTTTTTT. This chain links TRBV12-5 with TRBJ2-2; no firm D call. Germline V gives CDR1 LGHNT, CDR2 FRNRAP. This CDR3 is built from 14 residues. The V gene lost 1 base and the J gene lost 0 bases, with 3 bases spanning the gap.

The rearrangement links TRBV28 to TRBJ2-7, with unresolved D. Germline CDR1 and CDR2: MDHEN and SYDVKM. The CDR3 has 14 amino acids. Trimming shortened V by 3 bases and J by 5 bases, and 14 bases separated the two germline ends. CDR3 sequence reads: CASSLWSSIDEQYF. DNA for the CDR3: TGTGCCAGCAGTTTGTGGTCCAGTATCGACGAGCAGTACTTC.

The gene calls are TRBV2 and TRBJ2-7; maybe TRBD2 (6 bases). The V end lost 4 bases, the J end lost 4 bases, and 23 bases lay between the germline ends. Germline CDR1 SNHLY, CDR2 FYNNEI. This CDR3 comprises 17 residues. CDR3 in amino acids: CASSGTQAKGLWYEQYF. CDR3 sequence (DNA): TGTGCCAGCAGTGGAACCCAGGCTAAGGGACTCTGGTACGAGCAGTACTTC. Together with reference TRBV2 and TRBJ2-7, the CDR3 gives the full variable domain: EPEVTQTPSHQVTQMGQEVILRCVPISNHLYFYWYRQILGQKVEFLVSFYNNEISEKSEIFDDQFSVERPDGSNFTLKIRSTKLEDSAMYFCASSGTQAKGLWYEQYFGPGTRLTVT.

Written as DNA, the CDR3 is TGTGCCAGCAGCTTGACTAGCGGGGGGAACACCGGGGAGCTGTTTTTT. This codes for CASSLTSGGNTGELFF. The rearrangement uses TRBV7-3 and TRBJ2-2; 12 bases are shared with TRBD2. The V and J ends lost 3 bases and 1 base, in that order; junction bases with no gene match: 0. This CDR3 is 16 amino acids long. In germline, CDR1 is SGHTA, CDR2 FQGTGA.

The V call is TRBV6-5, the J call TRBJ2-5, with a tentative D call TRBD2 (6 bases). Between the trimmed V and J ends, which lost 2 bases and 5 bases, there was a span of 12 bases. The length of the CDR3 is 14 residues. Germline CDR1 reads MNHEY; CDR2 reads SVGAGI. As DNA, the CDR3 is TGTGCCAGCAGTTACGGGGCGGGGTGGGAGACCCAGTACTTC. This codes for CASSYGAGWETQYF.

This sequence joins TRBV5-6 and TRBJ1-6, with TRBD1 identical over 8 bases. Germline V gene lookup returns CDR1 SGHDT and CDR2 YYEEEE. CDR3 length: 15 residues. V gave up 1 base and J gave up 9 bases; unmatched junction bases: 6. The CDR3 bases are TGTGCCAGCAGCTTGACCACAGGGGGAGGTTCACCCCTCCACTTT. Translated: CASSLTTGGGSPLHF. The variable domain in full, with the rest retrieved from reference TRBV5-6 and TRBJ1-6, is DAGVTQSPTHLIKTRGQQVTLRCSPKSGHDTVSWYQQALGQGPQFIFQYYEEEERQRGNFPDRFSGHQFPNYSSELNVNALLLGDSALYLCASSLTTGGGSPLHFGNGTRLTVT.

The rearrangement joins TRBV12-5 to TRBJ1-6; 11 bases match TRBD1. The germline V gene has CDR1 LGHNT and CDR2 FRNRAP. CDR3 size: 20 residues. The junction had 12 bases not matched to a gene; V was cut back by 0 bases and J by 5 bases. The CDR3 is CASGLVIAGDRGVNNSPLHF. CDR3 DNA: TGTGCTAGTGGTTTGGTAATTGCTGGGGACAGGGGGGTGAATAATTCACCCCTCCACTTT.

This clone showed up just a few times. The V call is TRBV9, the J call TRBJ1-6; a possible D gene is TRBD1 (5 bases). The V and J ends lost 0 bases and 1 base respectively, with 5 bases between them. Germline V gives CDR1 SGDLS, CDR2 YYNGEE. This CDR3 is 15 amino acids long. The CDR3 spells CASSVAGSYNSPLHF. DNA for the CDR3: TGTGCCAGCAGCGTAGCAGGGTCCTATAATTCACCCCTCCACTTT.

The V and J genes are TRBV7-2 and TRBJ1-2; the D is unclear. This CDR3 is built from 15 residues. CDR1 is SGHTA, CDR2 FQGNSA, per germline. V lost 2 bases to trimming and J lost 3 bases, with 13 bases between them. The CDR3 reads CASSLFAGGDYGYTF. The CDR3 nucleotides read TGTGCCAGCAGCTTATTTGCGGGTGGGGACTATGGCTACACCTTC.

This rearrangement joins TRBV19 to TRBJ1-5; 8 nucleotides match TRBD1. Germline assignment: CDR1 LNHDA and CDR2 SQIVND (reference sequence). The CDR3 consists of 15 residues. V shed 11 bases and J 4 bases; nucleotides not matched to a gene: 13. In DNA form, the CDR3 reads TGTGCCTCTGGGGGGGGACAGGAGGGGAATCAGCCCCAGCATTTT. This sequence encodes CASGGGQEGNQPQHF.

In its sample, this clone was seen a few times. This chain connects TRBV7-9 to TRBJ2-1, with D possibly called TRBD1 or TRBD2 (6 bases each). The germline CDR1 and CDR2 sequences are SEHNR and FQNEAQ (reference sequence). Trimming cost V 4 bases and J 7 bases, with 20 bases left between them. The CDR3 is 16 amino acids. This CDR3 reads CASSSLGGTYRNEQFF. CDR3 sequence (DNA): TGTGCCAGCAGCTCCTTAGGGGGGACGTATAGGAATGAGCAGTTCTTC.

This clone was seen a few times. The genes are TRBV11-2 and TRBJ2-7; 8 nucleotides agree with TRBD1. V shed 5 bases, J shed 2 bases, and the junction held 11 bases outside the gene matches. Germline V gives CDR1 SGHAT, CDR2 FQNNGV. This CDR3 spans 16 amino acids. This chain's CDR3 is CASSPLSRQGTYEQYF. The CDR3 bases are TGTGCCAGCAGCCCTCTGTCCAGACAGGGGACCTACGAGCAGTACTTC.

The chain combines TRBV2 with TRBJ2-3, with D hard to call. The CDR3 has 15 residues. V was shortened by 2 bases and J by 0 bases, with 9 bases between the two germline ends. Germline CDR1 and CDR2: SNHLY and FYNNEI. The CDR3 here is CASSERQPSTDTQYF. In nucleotides, the CDR3 is TGTGCCAGCAGTGAAAGGCAGCCTAGCACAGATACGCAGTATTTT.

This chain uses TRBV29-1 with TRBJ2-5, with 8 bases identical to TRBD1. This CDR3 is 16 amino acids long. Per germline, CDR1 SQVTM and CDR2 ANQGSEA. The trim removed 5 bases at V and 2 bases at J, leaving 13 bases unmatched. CDR3 in amino acids: CSVSPPQGAQQETQYF. The CDR3 region has the DNA TGCAGCGTTTCACCCCCGCAGGGGGCACAACAAGAGACCCAGTACTTC.

The chain employs TRBV11-2 and TRBJ1-1, with D unclear. CDR3 size: 15 residues. The germline V gene encodes CDR1 SGHAT and CDR2 FQNNGV. The V and J ends lost 0 bases and 5 bases respectively, with 13 bases between them. The CDR3 DNA reads TGTGCCAGCAGCTTAGATGGAGTCGTTAGGACTGAAGCTTTCTTT. This sequence encodes CASSLDGVVRTEAFF.

This sequence joins TRBV18 and TRBJ1-1, with a possible D match to TRBD1 (6 bases). With 3 bases removed from V and 6 bases from J, the gap between germline ends came to 14 bases. The CDR3 runs to 14 residues. CDR1 is KGHSH and CDR2 is LQKENI in the germline V gene. CDR3: CASSPSPRQAEAFF. The CDR3 bases are TGTGCCAGCTCACCCTCGCCCAGACAGGCTGAAGCTTTCTTT.

This chain's CDR3 is CSVGVQGMNTEAFF. The CDR3 nucleotides are TGCAGCGTTGGGGTTCAGGGGATGAACACTGAAGCTTTCTTT. The rearrangement joins TRBV29-1 to TRBJ1-1, with D tentatively TRBD1 (6 bases). The CDR3 is 14 residues long. The germline CDR1 and CDR2 sequences are SQVTM and ANQGSEA. V was shortened by 4 bases and J by 0 bases, with 12 bases between the two germline ends.

This rearrangement joins TRBV14 to TRBJ1-2, with no clear D. V lost 4 bases and J 3 bases, leaving 9 bases between the germline ends. This CDR3 is 13 amino acids long. Germline values: CDR1 SGHDN, CDR2 FVKESK. The CDR3 reads CASSPGRDYGYTF. In nucleotides, the CDR3 is TGTGCCAGCAGCCCCGGACGGGACTATGGCTACACCTTC.

This sequence joins TRBV5-1 and TRBJ1-1; D unresolved. The CDR3 runs 15 residues. The germline V gene encodes CDR1 SGHRS and CDR2 YFSETQ. Trimming cost V 4 bases and J 3 bases, with 16 bases left between them. This CDR3 reads CASSPDGRPYTEAFF. The CDR3, as DNA: TGCGCCAGCAGCCCGGACGGGAGACCGTACACTGAAGCTTTCTTT.

V usage is TRBV6-5 and J usage is TRBJ1-2, with TRBD1 matching over 8 bases. Germline V gene lookup returns CDR1 MNHEY and CDR2 SVGAGI. The CDR3 has 14 residues. Trimming removed 10 bases from V and 2 bases from J; junction bases left unmatched: 9. The CDR3 loop reads CATDIGQGNYGYTF. The CDR3 region has the DNA TGTGCCACGGACATTGGACAGGGAAACTATGGCTACACCTTC.

The chain joins TRBV5-1 to TRBJ2-2; D remains unclear. The CDR3 sequence is 15 residues long. V was clipped by 5 bases and J by 3 bases, with 14 bases between them. Germline CDR1 is SGHRS and CDR2 is YFSETQ. Here the CDR3 reads CASRSTFSDTGELFF. As DNA, the CDR3 is TGCGCCAGCAGATCGACCTTTTCGGACACCGGGGAGCTGTTTTTT.

The rearrangement joins TRBV2 to TRBJ1-1; TRBD1 matches at 9 bases. CDR1 is SNHLY, CDR2 FYNNEI, per germline. Trimming took 6 bases from V and 5 from J; bases not matched to a gene: 7. The CDR3 runs 14 residues. DNA for the CDR3: TGTGCCAGCAGCGTACAGGGGGCAAGTACTGAAGCTTTCTTT. Protein: CASSVQGASTEAFF. The full variable domain, rest sourced from reference TRBV2 and TRBJ1-1, is EPEVTQTPSHQVTQMGQEVILRCVPISNHLYFYWYRQILGQKVEFLVSFYNNEISEKSEIFDDQFSVERPDGSNFTLKIRSTKLEDSAMYFCASSVQGASTEAFFGQGTRLTVV.